This T cell receptor beta chain was sequenced during a study of cytotoxic CD8 clonotypes in ibrutinib-treated CLL. Study-wide context: On average, over 80,000 productive rearrangements and around 230,000 productive templates per sample.

The intended depth for sequencing was 1 in 200,000 to 1 in 1 million T cells. The table came from immunoSEQ multiplex PCR; TCRdb's copy has only in-frame clones and leaves some out. The sample records 200,000 to 250,000 clones, roughly 70% being singletons. Study observations and caveats: Public clonotypes, an uncommon group, contracted or remained stable on treatment. Sustained-remission patients were sampled at one set of times and progressing patients at different ones.

This clone came up a few times. Its antigen is undetermined. Sequencing used PBMCs, obtained after 24 months of ibrutinib treatment. The TCR comes from a human donor with chronic lymphocytic leukemia.

In DNA, the CDR3 is TGCAGCTACACCGGGACAGGAGTCTACGAGCAGTACTTC. It translates to CSYTGTGVYEQYF. This rearrangement joins TRBV29-1 to TRBJ2-7; 8 positions agree with TRBD1. The CDR3 contains 13 residues. Germline trimming cut 8 bases from V and 3 bases from J; bases unmatched to any gene: 9. Per the germline V gene, CDR1 is SQVTM and CDR2 is ANQGSEA.